The 7 T cell receptor beta chains in this list originate from one sample, sequenced in a study of Ad26.COV2.S vaccination and SARS-CoV-2 variants. The treatment was: some 20 received Ad26.COV2.S at low or high dose, single or two shots; 5 received placebo; per-sample allocation not given. Samples were taken on day 63 after the first vaccine or placebo injection. The repertoire was sequenced with immunoSEQ multiplex PCR; TCRdb's copy has only in-frame clones and lacks some. The sample includes about 350,000 clones, less than 90% of them seen just once. Sample: peripheral blood, taken in a trial of Ad26.COV2.S vaccine versus placebo. The receptor source for this set is a person aged 18-65 years who received the Ad26.COV2.S COVID-19 vaccine or a placebo.

The V gene is TRBV15, the J gene TRBJ1-2; maybe TRBD1 (6 bases). The CDR3 has 15 amino acids. V dropped 5 bases and J dropped 4 bases, with 17 bases sitting between them. Germline V lookup: CDR1 LNHNV, CDR2 YYDKDF (reference sequence). CDR3 nucleotides: TGTGCCACCAGCCCCCGGGACATCGGACCCTATGGCTACACCTTC. The encoded protein is CATSPRDIGPYGYTF.

The chain is built from TRBV9 and TRBJ1-3, with D possibly matching TRBD1 (5 bases). The CDR3 loop spans 16 amino acids. The V gene lost 4 bases and the J gene lost 0 bases, with 14 bases spanning the gap. The germline V gene encodes CDR1 SGDLS and CDR2 YYNGEE. CDR3 bases: TGTGCCAGCAGCACAGGTCGGGCTAACTCTGGAAACACCATATATTTT. Protein sequence: CASSTGRANSGNTIYF.

The genes are TRBV4-1 and TRBJ2-3; a weak D match, TRBD1 (6 bases). This CDR3 region has 19 residues. From germline, CDR1 is MGHRA and CDR2 YSYEKL. Trimming pared 4 bases from V and 2 bases from J, leaving 25 bases between. CDR3 DNA: TGCGCCAGCAGCCTAGTTGGGCAGGGGAGTTTATTGGCCACAGATACGCAGTATTTT. Its protein product is CASSLVGQGSLLATDTQYF.

The chain has TRBV28 and TRBJ1-5, with 9 bases lining up with TRBD1. Germline-derived CDR1 and CDR2 are MDHEN and SYDVKM. CDR3 length: 16 residues. J lost 4 bases, V lost 4 bases, and 8 bases had no gene match. The DNA of the CDR3 is TGTGCCAGCAGTTCCCCGACAGGGGGTTCTAATCAGCCCCAGCATTTT. This encodes CASSSPTGGSNQPQHF.

The chain couples TRBV6-2 or TRBV6-3 to TRBJ2-1; D may be TRBD2 (6 bases). V was trimmed by 2 bases and J by 7 bases, leaving 6 bases between them. The V gene's germline CDR1 is MNHEY and CDR2 SVGEGT. This CDR3 has 12 amino acids. The CDR3 reads CASSYGTNEQFF. CDR3 nucleotide sequence: TGTGCCAGCAGTTACGGGACTAATGAGCAGTTCTTC.

The chain couples TRBV28 to TRBJ2-7; D is unresolved. V was cut by 5 bases and J by 0 bases, with 11 bases left in between. The length of the CDR3 is 14 residues. In germline, CDR1 is MDHEN, CDR2 SYDVKM. This CDR3 is CASSTPGHSYEQYF. The CDR3 DNA reads as TGTGCCAGCAGTACTCCGGGTCACTCCTACGAGCAGTACTTC.

This clone came up a few times. V gene TRBV5-8 combines with J gene TRBJ2-1; 9 nucleotides line up with TRBD2. The CDR3 length is 15 residues. In germline, CDR1 is SGHTS, CDR2 YDEGEE. V trimming: 3 bases; J trimming: 5 bases; junction bases outside the gene matches: 6. This chain's CDR3 is CASSSSGANNNEQFF. The CDR3 coding sequence is TGTGCCAGCAGCTCTAGCGGGGCCAACAACAATGAGCAGTTCTTC.